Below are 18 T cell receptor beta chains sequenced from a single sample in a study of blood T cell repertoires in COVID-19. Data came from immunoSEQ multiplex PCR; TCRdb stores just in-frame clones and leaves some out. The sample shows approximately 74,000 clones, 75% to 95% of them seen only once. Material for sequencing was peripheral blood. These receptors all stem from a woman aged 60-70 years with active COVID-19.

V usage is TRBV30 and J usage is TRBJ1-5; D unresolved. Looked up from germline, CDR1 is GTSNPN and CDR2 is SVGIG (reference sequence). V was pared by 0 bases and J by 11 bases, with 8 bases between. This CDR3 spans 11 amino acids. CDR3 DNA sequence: TGTGCCTGGAGTGTTGGAGCGACCCAGCATTTT. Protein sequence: CAWSVGATQHF.

The CDR3 here is CASRTAGRTDTQYF. The CDR3 bases are TGTGCCAGCAGGACGGCGGGGAGAACAGATACGCAGTATTTT. The chain carries TRBV7-9 and TRBJ2-3, with D possibly being TRBD2 (6 bases). The germline V gene encodes CDR1 SEHNR and CDR2 FQNEAQ (reference sequence). The V and J ends lost 6 bases and 3 bases respectively, with 13 bases between them. The CDR3 runs 14 residues.

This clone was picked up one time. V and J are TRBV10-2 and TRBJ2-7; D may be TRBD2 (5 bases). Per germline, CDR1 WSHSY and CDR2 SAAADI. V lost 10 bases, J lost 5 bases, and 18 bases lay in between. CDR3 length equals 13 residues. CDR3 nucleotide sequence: TGCGCCACGAGGTTGAAGGGAGTCAACGAGCAGTACTTC. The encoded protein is CATRLKGVNEQYF.

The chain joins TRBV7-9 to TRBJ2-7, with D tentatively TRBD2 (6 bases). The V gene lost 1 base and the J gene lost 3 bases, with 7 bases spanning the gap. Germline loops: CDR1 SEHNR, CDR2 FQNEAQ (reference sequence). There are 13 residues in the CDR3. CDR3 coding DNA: TGTGCCAGCAGCTTAGTGGACTACTACGAGCAGTACTTC. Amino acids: CASSLVDYYEQYF.

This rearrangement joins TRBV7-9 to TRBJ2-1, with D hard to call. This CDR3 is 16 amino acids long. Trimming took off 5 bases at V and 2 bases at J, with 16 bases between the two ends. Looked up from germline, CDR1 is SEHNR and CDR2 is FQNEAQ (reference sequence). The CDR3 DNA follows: TGTGCCAGCAGCCGCAATACCCTACTTCCCTACAATGAGCAGTTCTTC. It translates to CASSRNTLLPYNEQFF.

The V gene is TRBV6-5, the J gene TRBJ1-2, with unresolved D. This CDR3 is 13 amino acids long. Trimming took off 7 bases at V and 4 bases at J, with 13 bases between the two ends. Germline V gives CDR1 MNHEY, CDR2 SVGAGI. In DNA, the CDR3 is TGTGCCAGCACCCGAGGAGTGTCCTATGGCTACACCTTC. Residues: CASTRGVSYGYTF.

The CDR3 nucleotides are TGTGCCAGCAGACTATCGGGACAGAGTGCGCAGTACTTC. It codes for CASRLSGQSAQYF. This rearrangement joins TRBV5-8 to TRBJ2-7, with 7 bases identical to TRBD1. The CDR3 sequence is 13 residues long. Germline V gene data show CDR1 as SGHTS and CDR2 as YDEGEE. Unmatched junction bases numbered 11, after V lost 5 bases and J lost 9 bases.

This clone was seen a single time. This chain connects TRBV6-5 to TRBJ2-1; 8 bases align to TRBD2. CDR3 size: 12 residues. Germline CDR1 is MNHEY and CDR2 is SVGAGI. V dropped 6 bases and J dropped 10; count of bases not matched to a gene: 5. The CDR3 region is CASRVAGSEQFF. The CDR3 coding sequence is TGTGCCAGCAGGGTAGCGGGAAGCGAGCAGTTCTTC.

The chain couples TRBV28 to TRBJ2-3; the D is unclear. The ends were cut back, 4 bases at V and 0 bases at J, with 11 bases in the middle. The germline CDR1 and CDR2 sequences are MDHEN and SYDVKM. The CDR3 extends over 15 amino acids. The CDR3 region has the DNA TGTGCCAGCAGTTCTTCCGGTATTAGCACAGATACGCAGTATTTT. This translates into CASSSSGISTDTQYF. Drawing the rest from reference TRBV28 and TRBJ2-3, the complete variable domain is DVKVTQSSRYLVKRTGEKVFLECVQDMDHENMFWYRQDPGLGLRLIYFSYDVKMKEKGDIPEGYSVSREKKERFSLILESASTNQTSMYLCASSSSGISTDTQYFGPGTRLTVL.

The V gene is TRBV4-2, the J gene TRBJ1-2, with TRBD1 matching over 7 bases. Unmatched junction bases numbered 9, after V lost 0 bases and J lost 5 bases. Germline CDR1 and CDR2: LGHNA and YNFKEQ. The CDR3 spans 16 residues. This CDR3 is CASSQDEGAQDYGYTF. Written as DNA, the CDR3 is TGTGCCAGCAGCCAAGATGAGGGGGCGCAGGATTATGGCTACACCTTC.

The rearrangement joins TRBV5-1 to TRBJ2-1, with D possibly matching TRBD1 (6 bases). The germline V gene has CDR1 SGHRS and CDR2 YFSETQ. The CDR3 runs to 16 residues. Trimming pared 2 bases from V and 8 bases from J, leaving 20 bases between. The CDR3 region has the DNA TGCGCCAGCAGCTTCTCGCCAAGTCAGGGGTGGGATGAGCAGTTCTTC. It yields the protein CASSFSPSQGWDEQFF.

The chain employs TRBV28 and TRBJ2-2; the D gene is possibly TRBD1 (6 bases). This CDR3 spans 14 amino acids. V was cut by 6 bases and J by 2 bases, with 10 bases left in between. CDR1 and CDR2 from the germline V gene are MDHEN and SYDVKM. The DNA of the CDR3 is TGTGCCAGCAGGAACAGGGCCAACACCGGGGAGCTGTTTTTT. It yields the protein CASRNRANTGELFF. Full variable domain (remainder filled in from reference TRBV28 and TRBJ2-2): DVKVTQSSRYLVKRTGEKVFLECVQDMDHENMFWYRQDPGLGLRLIYFSYDVKMKEKGDIPEGYSVSREKKERFSLILESASTNQTSMYLCASRNRANTGELFFGEGSRLTVL.

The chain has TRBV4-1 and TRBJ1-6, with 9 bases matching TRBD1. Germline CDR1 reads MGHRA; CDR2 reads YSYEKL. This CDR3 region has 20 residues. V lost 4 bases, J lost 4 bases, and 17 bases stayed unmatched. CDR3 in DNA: TGCGCCAGCAGCCCGAGGACGGGACAGGGCATGGTCACTTATAATTCACCCCTCCACTTT. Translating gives CASSPRTGQGMVTYNSPLHF.

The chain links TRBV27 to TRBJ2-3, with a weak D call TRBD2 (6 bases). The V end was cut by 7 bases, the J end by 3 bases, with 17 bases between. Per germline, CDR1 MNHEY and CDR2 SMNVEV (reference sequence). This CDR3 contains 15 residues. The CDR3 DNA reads TGTGCCAGCACCCGCGTGGGAGGTCAGACAGATACGCAGTATTTT. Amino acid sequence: CASTRVGGQTDTQYF.

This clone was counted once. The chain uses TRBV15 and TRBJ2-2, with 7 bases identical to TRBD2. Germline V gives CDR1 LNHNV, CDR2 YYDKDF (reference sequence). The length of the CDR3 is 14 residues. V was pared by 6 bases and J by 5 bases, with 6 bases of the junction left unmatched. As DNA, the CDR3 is TGTGCCACCAGGGGCGGGAGCGGTACCGGGGAGCTGTTTTTT. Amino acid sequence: CATRGGSGTGELFF.

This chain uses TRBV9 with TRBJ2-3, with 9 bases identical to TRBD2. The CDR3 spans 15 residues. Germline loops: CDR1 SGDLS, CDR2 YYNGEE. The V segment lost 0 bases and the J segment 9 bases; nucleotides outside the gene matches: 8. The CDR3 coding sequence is TGTGCCAGCAGCGTAGAGGCGGGAGGGCCTGGGACGCAGTATTTT. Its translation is CASSVEAGGPGTQYF.

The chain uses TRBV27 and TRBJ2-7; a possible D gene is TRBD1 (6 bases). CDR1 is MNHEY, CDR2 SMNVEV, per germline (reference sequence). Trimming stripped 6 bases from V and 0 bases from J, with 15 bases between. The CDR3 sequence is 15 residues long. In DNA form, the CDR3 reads TGTGCCAGCAGCACCAGACAGGCTGACTCCTACGAGCAGTACTTC. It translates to CASSTRQADSYEQYF.

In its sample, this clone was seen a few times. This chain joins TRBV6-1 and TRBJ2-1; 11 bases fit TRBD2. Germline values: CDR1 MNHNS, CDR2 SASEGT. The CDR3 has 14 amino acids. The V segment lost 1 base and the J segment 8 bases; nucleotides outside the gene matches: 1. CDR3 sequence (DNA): TGTGCCAGCAGTGAAGGACTAGCGGGGTATGAGCAGTTCTTC. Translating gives CASSEGLAGYEQFF.